These 25 T cell receptor beta chains came from one sample sequenced in a study of T-cell reconstitution after alpha-beta-depleted transplantation in children. The TCRbeta library was prepared with unique molecular identifiers. MiXCR, applied by TCRdb to the PCR reads, yields one record per CDR3 protein. The sample yields approximately 590,000 distinct CDR3 sequences, roughly a tenth seen once. This specimen was PBMCs from the stem cell graft donor, taken from the stem cell graft. The receptor source for this set is a human donor who donated a stem cell graft to a child with acute myeloid leukemia.

This clonotype was recorded a few times. The chain joins TRBV27 to TRBJ1-1, with 12 bases aligning to TRBD1. CDR3 length equals 15 residues. Looked up from germline, CDR1 is MNHEY and CDR2 is SMNVEV (reference sequence). The V gene end was trimmed by 5 bases and the J gene end by 5 bases; junction bases not matched to a gene: 6. Here the CDR3 reads CASSLGTGGLTEAFF. The CDR3 DNA follows: TGTGCCAGCAGTCTCGGGACAGGGGGCCTAACTGAAGCTTTCTTT.

This clonotype was detected ten times or more. The chain joins TRBV4-3 to TRBJ1-1; D gene ambiguous. This CDR3 region has 14 residues. CDR1 is LGHNA and CDR2 is YSLEER in the germline V gene. V shed 4 bases and J shed 1 base, with 10 bases lying between them. CDR3: CASSPSAGNTEAFF. The CDR3 nucleotides read TGCGCCAGCAGCCCCAGCGCGGGGAACACTGAAGCTTTCTTT.

This chain links TRBV20-1 with TRBJ2-2, with 7 nucleotides matching TRBD2. Germline loops: CDR1 DFQATT, CDR2 SNEGSKA (reference sequence). The CDR3 totals 16 residues. The V and J ends lost 6 bases and 5 bases, in that order; junction bases with no gene match: 15. The CDR3 loop reads CSARPPGLPSTGELFF. In DNA, the CDR3 is TGCAGTGCCCGCCCCCCGGGACTACCGAGTACCGGGGAGCTGTTTTTT.

The sample holds many counts of this clonotype. The gene calls are TRBV20-1 and TRBJ1-2; 7 positions agree with TRBD1. The CDR3 extends over 13 amino acids. V lost 0 bases, J lost 4 bases, and 2 bases stayed unmatched. The germline V gene has CDR1 DFQATT and CDR2 SNEGSKA (reference sequence). The CDR3 spells CSAREQGGYGYTF. The CDR3 nucleotides read TGCAGTGCTAGAGAGCAGGGGGGCTATGGCTACACCTTC.

This clonotype was seen a handful of times. The genes are TRBV10-3 and TRBJ2-1; 14 bases fit TRBD2. V lost 6 bases, J lost 7 bases, and 2 bases stayed unmatched. The CDR3 loop spans 14 amino acids. CDR1 is ENHRY, CDR2 SYGVKD, per germline. The CDR3 loop is CAISGTSGSNEQFF. In DNA, the CDR3 is TGTGCCATCAGCGGGACTAGCGGGAGTAATGAGCAGTTCTTC.

DNA for the CDR3: TGTGCCACCAGCAGGGACGGGGCCTCGACTAGAAATGAGCAGTTCTTC. As protein: CATSRDGASTRNEQFF. The chain couples TRBV15 to TRBJ2-1, with TRBD2 as a possible D gene (6 bases). Deletions cut 3 bases from V and 7 bases from J, with 19 bases between. This CDR3 contains 16 residues. Germline CDR1 LNHNV, CDR2 YYDKDF (reference sequence).

The chain combines TRBV20-1 with TRBJ2-1; 9 bases agree with TRBD2. Germline V CDR1 and CDR2: DFQATT, SNEGSKA (reference sequence). The V and J ends lost 2 bases and 15 bases, in that order; junction bases with no gene match: 11. The CDR3 runs to 13 residues. CDR3 bases: TGCAGTGCTAGAAAGGGAGTAGCGGGAGATAGGTTCTTC. It encodes CSARKGVAGDRFF.

The rearrangement links TRBV5-1 to TRBJ2-2; 7 bases are a match to TRBD1. After removal of 4 bases from V and 2 bases from J, the junction contained 8 bases not matched to a gene. Germline CDR1 and CDR2: SGHRS and YFSETQ. The CDR3 has 16 amino acids. CDR3 sequence (DNA): TGCGCCAGCAGCATTTCCCGACAGGGCAACACCGGGGAGCTGTTTTTT. Its protein product is CASSISRQGNTGELFF.

This clonotype was seen a handful of times. This chain connects TRBV29-1 to TRBJ2-5; 7 nucleotides align to TRBD1. The length of the CDR3 is 14 residues. The germline CDR1 and CDR2 sequences are SQVTM and ANQGSEA. V lost 3 bases and J lost 2; bases outside the gene matches: 6. This CDR3 reads CSVDDTGEQETQYF. In DNA, the CDR3 is TGCAGCGTTGATGATACAGGGGAACAAGAGACCCAGTACTTC. Together with reference TRBV29-1 and TRBJ2-5, the CDR3 gives the full variable domain: SAVISQKPSRDICQRGTSLTIQCQVDSQVTMMFWYRQQPGQSLTLIATANQGSEATYESGFVIDKFPISRPNLTFSTLTVSNMSPEDSSIYLCSVDDTGEQETQYFGPGTRLLVL.

This clonotype has just a few counts. This chain links TRBV6-5 with TRBJ2-5, with a tentative D call TRBD1 (6 bases). Germline loops: CDR1 MNHEY, CDR2 SVGAGI. The ends were cut back, 2 bases at V and 2 bases at J, with 15 bases in the middle. The CDR3 is 16 residues long. The CDR3 DNA is TGTGCCAGCAGTTACCCGAGGACAGATTATCAAGAGACCCAGTACTTC. Translated: CASSYPRTDYQETQYF.

This clonotype has more than one count but fewer than ten. V is TRBV6-5 and J is TRBJ2-1; D is ambiguous. The length of the CDR3 is 14 residues. V dropped 3 bases and J dropped 5 bases, with 11 bases sitting between them. Germline V CDR1 and CDR2: MNHEY, SVGAGI. CDR3 loop: CASSYGWMNNEQFF. The DNA for the CDR3 is TGTGCCAGCAGTTATGGGTGGATGAACAATGAGCAGTTCTTC.

The chain carries TRBV5-1 and TRBJ2-7, with D possibly TRBD2 on 6 matching bases. Germline assignment: CDR1 SGHRS and CDR2 YFSETQ. V lost 4 bases to trimming and J lost 2 bases, with 13 bases between them. The CDR3 has 14 residues. The CDR3 nucleotides are TGCGCCAGCAGCCCGGCGAGCGGGCCCTACGAGCAGTACTTC. Protein product: CASSPASGPYEQYF.

This clonotype was detected only a few times. This chain joins TRBV27 and TRBJ1-5; D may be TRBD1 (5 bases). CDR3 length: 16 residues. V was cut by 6 bases and J by 6 bases, with 21 bases left in between. Per germline, CDR1 MNHEY and CDR2 SMNVEV (reference sequence). CDR3 sequence (DNA): TGTGCCAGCAGAGCGAAGCCCCGGGACGTTACTCAGCCCCAGCATTTT. Encoded protein: CASRAKPRDVTQPQHF.

In its sample, this clonotype was seen many times. V is TRBV29-1 and J is TRBJ2-7; 10 nucleotides line up with TRBD2. In germline, CDR1 is SQVTM, CDR2 ANQGSEA. V lost 4 bases and J lost 6; bases outside the gene matches: 6. This CDR3 has 13 residues. Here the CDR3 DNA reads TGCAGCGTTGGAACTAGCGGGATTGGCGAGCAGTACTTC. It encodes CSVGTSGIGEQYF.

CDR3 residues: CASSYGQTNTGELFF. The CDR3 coding sequence is TGTGCCAGCAGTTACGGGCAGACGAACACCGGGGAGCTGTTTTTT. The rearrangement joins TRBV6-5 to TRBJ2-2; D remains unclear. V was clipped by 2 bases and J by 0 bases, with 7 bases between them. The CDR3 runs 15 residues. The V gene's germline CDR1 is MNHEY and CDR2 SVGAGI.

This clonotype was counted many times. Compared with germline, one end of the junction differs, possibly owing to a read error. The J gene is TRBJ2-1, the V gene TRBV6-5; TRBD1 aligns across 9 bases. Germline V CDR1 and CDR2: MNHEY, SVGAGI. The CDR3 totals 12 residues. CDR3: CASSFRDRVETF. The CDR3 coding sequence is TGTGCCAGCAGTTTCCGGGACAGGGTCGAGACCTTC.

This clonotype has ten or more counts. The J gene is TRBJ2-2, the V gene TRBV20-1; TRBD2 matches at 15 bases. The J segment lost 8 bases and the V segment lost 5 bases, leaving 6 bases of the junction unmatched. The V gene's germline CDR1 is DFQATT and CDR2 SNEGSKA (reference sequence). The CDR3 has 15 amino acids. The CDR3 here is CSAWGTSGRQGELFF. As DNA, the CDR3 is TGCAGTGCTTGGGGGACTAGCGGGAGGCAAGGGGAGCTGTTTTTT.

There are a few counts of this clonotype. The DNA for the CDR3 is TGTGCCAGTTCAGGGGTAGCGGGAGGCCCCCCCGGGGAGCTGTTTTTT. Amino acids: CASSGVAGGPPGELFF. The rearrangement uses TRBV12-3 or TRBV12-4 and TRBJ2-2; 10 nucleotides line up with TRBD2. With 9 bases clipped from V and 6 bases from J, the junction kept 13 bases outside the gene matches. This CDR3 has 16 amino acids.

CDR3 sequence reads: CASSLAQSGGANVLTF. CDR3 coding DNA: TGTGCCAGCAGCTTAGCCCAGTCGGGAGGGGCCAACGTCCTGACTTTC. V and J are TRBV7-9 and TRBJ2-6, with TRBD2 as a possible D gene (5 bases). The CDR3 covers 16 residues. Trimming pared 0 bases from V and 4 bases from J, leaving 10 bases between. Germline V CDR1 and CDR2: SEHNR, FQNEAQ (reference sequence).

This clonotype came up many times. The chain uses TRBV7-2 and TRBJ2-7; tentatively, D is TRBD2 (5 bases). Trimming took 7 bases from V and 1 from J, leaving 11 bases between them. Germline CDR1 and CDR2: SGHTA and FQGNSA. The CDR3 consists of 13 residues. The CDR3 DNA sequence: TGTGCCAGCACCGAGAGGGCATCCTACGAGCAGTACTTC. Its protein is CASTERASYEQYF.

This clonotype was found many times. V gene TRBV20-1 combines with J gene TRBJ2-7, with D perhaps matching TRBD2 (6 bases). Per germline, CDR1 DFQATT and CDR2 SNEGSKA (reference sequence). CDR3 length equals 14 residues. The ends were cut back, 3 bases at V and 2 bases at J, with 14 bases in the middle. The CDR3: CSARNLGLPYEQYF. DNA of the CDR3: TGCAGTGCTAGGAATCTGGGACTGCCCTACGAGCAGTACTTC.

This clonotype came up many times. The rearrangement links TRBV30 to TRBJ2-3; D call uncertain. Trimming shortened V by 2 bases and J by 2 bases, and 5 bases separated the two germline ends. CDR1 is GTSNPN, CDR2 SVGIG, per germline (reference sequence). The CDR3 has 12 amino acids. CDR3: CAWSLATDTQYF. CDR3 in DNA: TGTGCCTGGAGTTTAGCCACAGATACGCAGTATTTT.

This clonotype came up a few times. The chain is built from TRBV5-1 and TRBJ1-2, with 8 bases aligning to TRBD1. Germline CDR1 and CDR2: SGHRS and YFSETQ. The junction had 4 bases not matched to a gene; V was cut back by 5 bases and J by 7 bases. CDR3 length: 12 residues. The CDR3 DNA is TGCGCCAGCAGACCTGACAGGGGTGGCTACACCTTC. This sequence encodes CASRPDRGGYTF.

This chain joins TRBV4-2 and TRBJ1-4, with D unclear. The ends were cut back, 0 bases at V and 7 bases at J, with 12 bases in the middle. Per the germline V gene, CDR1 is LGHNA and CDR2 is YNFKEQ. This CDR3 is 15 amino acids long. The CDR3 DNA is TGTGCCAGCAGCCAAGAACCCAAGGCGGGTGAAAAACTGTTTTTT. It encodes CASSQEPKAGEKLFF.

V is TRBV27 and J is TRBJ2-1; 9 nucleotides line up with TRBD2. The CDR3 sequence is 16 residues long. Germline loops: CDR1 MNHEY, CDR2 SMNVEV (reference sequence). V lost 1 base, J lost 3 bases, and 4 bases stayed unmatched. The CDR3 is CASSLLGGRGYNEQFF. The CDR3 coding sequence is TGTGCCAGCAGTTTATTGGGCGGGAGGGGCTACAATGAGCAGTTCTTC.